What follows are 15 T cell receptor beta chains derived from one specimen sequenced in a study of beta chain features in type 1 diabetes. General study findings and limits: Moderate but significant shortening of TCRB CDR3s was recorded in all four CD4+ subsets from Type 1 diabetes patients.

cDNA synthesis used the whole RNA isolate, giving expressed TCRB sequences. Clones were sequenced by immunoSEQ multiplex PCR, and TCRdb holds only the in-frame ones, with some missing. This sample has a few hundred thousand clones, with 14% found just once. These TCRs are of unknown antigen specificity. The sample comprised naive CD4+ T cells from blood. Receptors originate from a man aged 30-40 years with type 1 diabetes.

This clone occurred a few times. This chain connects TRBV18 to TRBJ2-7; D ambiguous. V lost 4 bases and J lost 5, with 12 bases in between. The germline V gene has CDR1 KGHSH and CDR2 LQKENI. This CDR3 has 13 residues. The CDR3 sequence: CASSRPDWDEQYF. The DNA of the CDR3 is TGTGCCAGCTCACGTCCTGACTGGGACGAGCAGTACTTC.

A single count supports this clone. Here the CDR3 reads CASSLFPGGGQPQHF. The DNA of the CDR3 is TGTGCCAGCAGTTTATTTCCGGGGGGCGGTCAGCCCCAGCATTTT. The rearrangement joins TRBV27 to TRBJ1-5; D perhaps matches TRBD1 (6 bases). CDR3 length: 15 residues. Germline CDR1 and CDR2: MNHEY and SMNVEV (reference sequence). Trimming removed 1 base from V and 6 bases from J, with 13 bases in between.

The chain couples TRBV11-2 to TRBJ2-2; D perhaps matches TRBD1 (6 bases). CDR1 and CDR2 (germline): SGHAT, FQNNGV. This CDR3 region has 14 residues. With 5 bases removed from V and 4 bases from J, the gap between germline ends came to 11 bases. CDR3 loop: CASSAFRGTGELFF. CDR3 nucleotide sequence: TGTGCCAGCAGCGCATTCAGGGGCACCGGGGAGCTGTTTTTT.

V is TRBV27 and J is TRBJ2-1, with 10 bases identical to TRBD2. Germline V gene data show CDR1 as MNHEY and CDR2 as SMNVEV (reference sequence). The CDR3 sequence is 16 residues long. J lost 6 bases, V lost 6 bases, and 11 bases had no gene match. The CDR3: CASSRGLAVPLNEQFF. In nucleotides, the CDR3 is TGTGCCAGCAGCCGTGGACTAGCGGTCCCCCTCAATGAGCAGTTCTTC.

This clone was detected a few times. This chain joins TRBV6-1 and TRBJ1-4, with D maybe TRBD1 (5 bases). Germline V gene lookup returns CDR1 MNHNS and CDR2 SASEGT. V lost 2 bases to trimming and J lost 11 bases, with 12 bases between them. The CDR3 consists of 13 residues. This chain's CDR3 is CASSEIPGSKLFF. CDR3 coding DNA: TGTGCCAGCAGTGAAATACCAGGGTCGAAACTGTTTTTT.

The J gene is TRBJ2-1, the V gene TRBV4-2, with D possibly matching TRBD2 (5 bases). Trimming left V 0 bases short and J 0 bases short, with 15 bases between. The CDR3 spans 18 residues. Germline lookup yields CDR1 LGHNA and CDR2 YNFKEQ. The CDR3, as DNA: TGTGCCAGCAGCCAAGATATAAGGGTTGGGAGCTCCTACAATGAGCAGTTCTTC. This translates into CASSQDIRVGSSYNEQFF.

The CDR3 protein is CASSQFSGLPYEQYF. As DNA, the CDR3 is TGTGCCAGCAGCCAGTTTTCGGGTCTGCCCTACGAGCAGTACTTC. The genes are TRBV25-1 and TRBJ2-7, with no clear D. Germline assignment: CDR1 MGHDK and CDR2 SYGVNS. The CDR3 consists of 15 residues. The V and J ends lost 6 bases and 2 bases respectively, with 17 bases between them.

This chain links TRBV7-3 with TRBJ2-5, with no clear D. The CDR3 is 13 amino acids. V was clipped by 5 bases and J by 2 bases, with 9 bases between them. Germline V gene lookup returns CDR1 SGHTA and CDR2 FQGTGA. CDR3 sequence (DNA): TGTGCCAGCAGCCGACTGCCACAAGAGACCCAGTACTTC. It specifies CASSRLPQETQYF.

A few counts support this clone. The gene calls are TRBV5-1 and TRBJ1-1; unclear D gene. CDR3 size: 13 residues. CDR1 SGHRS and CDR2 YFSETQ come from the germline V gene. With 5 bases removed from V and 1 base from J, the gap between germline ends came to 9 bases. The DNA for the CDR3 is TGCGCCAGCAGTTGGACTGCGAACACTGAAGCTTTCTTT. Encoded protein: CASSWTANTEAFF.

The gene calls are TRBV5-1 and TRBJ2-6, with 8 bases lining up with TRBD1. Germline V gene data show CDR1 as SGHRS and CDR2 as YFSETQ. After removal of 4 bases from V and 0 bases from J, the junction contained 6 bases not matched to a gene. The CDR3 totals 17 residues. CDR3 sequence: CASSAGQGRSGANVLTF. CDR3 DNA sequence: TGCGCCAGCAGCGCCGGACAGGGACGCTCTGGGGCCAACGTCCTGACTTTC.

In this sample, this clone turned up a few times. Distinct nucleotide sequences in the sample also encode this CDR3. V usage is TRBV30 and J usage is TRBJ1-5; perhaps TRBD1 as D (6 bases). With 4 bases removed from V and 4 bases from J, the gap between germline ends came to 8 bases. This CDR3 spans 12 amino acids. Per germline, CDR1 GTSNPN and CDR2 SVGIG (reference sequence). Written as DNA, the CDR3 is TGTGCCTGGACTACAGGGAATCAGCCCCAGCATTTT. This codes for CAWTTGNQPQHF.

This clone was observed a handful of times. This chain's CDR3 is CASSFLAGAYNEQFF. The CDR3 region has the DNA TGTGCCAGTAGTTTTTTAGCGGGGGCATACAATGAGCAGTTCTTC. This chain uses TRBV19 with TRBJ2-1; 9 bases map to TRBD2. CDR3 length equals 15 residues. Germline V lookup: CDR1 LNHDA, CDR2 SQIVND (reference sequence). Germline trimming cut 5 bases from V and 4 bases from J; bases unmatched to any gene: 6.

The V gene is TRBV28, the J gene TRBJ2-7; 13 nucleotides agree with TRBD2. Per germline, CDR1 MDHEN and CDR2 SYDVKM. The CDR3 is 17 amino acids. V lost 4 bases to trimming and J lost 4 bases; unmatched junction nucleotides: 10. The CDR3 here is CASSSAWGGLAGYEQYF. CDR3 sequence (DNA): TGTGCCAGCAGTTCCGCATGGGGGGGACTAGCGGGATACGAGCAGTACTTC.

V usage is TRBV9 and J usage is TRBJ1-4; D not resolved. Trimming pared 0 bases from V and 3 bases from J, leaving 9 bases between. The CDR3 extends over 15 amino acids. Germline CDR1 reads SGDLS; CDR2 reads YYNGEE. CDR3 nucleotide sequence: TGTGCCAGCAGCGTAGGAGGGTACCCTAATGAAAAACTGTTTTTT. This gives the protein CASSVGGYPNEKLFF.

The chain is built from TRBV5-1 and TRBJ1-2, with 8 bases fitting TRBD1. Germline V gives CDR1 SGHRS, CDR2 YFSETQ. The CDR3 has 17 residues. After removal of 4 bases from V and 6 bases from J, the junction contained 17 bases not matched to a gene. The DNA of the CDR3 is TGCGCCAGCAGCCCCAAGGGCGGACAGGGAGGAAATGATGGCTACACCTTC. It yields the protein CASSPKGGQGGNDGYTF. Together with reference TRBV5-1 and TRBJ1-2, the CDR3 gives the full variable domain: KAGVTQTPRYLIKTRGQQVTLSCSPISGHRSVSWYQQTPGQGLQFLFEYFSETQRNKGNFPGRFSGRQFSNSRSEMNVSTLELGDSALYLCASSPKGGQGGNDGYTFGSGTRLTVV.